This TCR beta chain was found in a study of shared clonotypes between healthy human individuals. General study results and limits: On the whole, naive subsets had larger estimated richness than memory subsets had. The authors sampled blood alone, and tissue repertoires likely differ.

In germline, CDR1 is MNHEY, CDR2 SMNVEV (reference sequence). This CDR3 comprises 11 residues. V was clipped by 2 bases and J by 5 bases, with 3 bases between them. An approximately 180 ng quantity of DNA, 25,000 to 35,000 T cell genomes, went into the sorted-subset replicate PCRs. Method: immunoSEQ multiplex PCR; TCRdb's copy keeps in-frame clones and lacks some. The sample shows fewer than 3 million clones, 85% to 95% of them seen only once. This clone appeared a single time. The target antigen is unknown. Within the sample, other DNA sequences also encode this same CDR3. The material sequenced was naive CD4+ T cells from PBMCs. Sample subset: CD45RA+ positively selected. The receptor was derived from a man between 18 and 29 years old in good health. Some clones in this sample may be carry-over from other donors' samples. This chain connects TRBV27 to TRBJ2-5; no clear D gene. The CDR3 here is CASSLGETQYF. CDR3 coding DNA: TGTGCCAGCAGTTTAGGCGAGACCCAGTACTTC.